The 23 T cell receptor beta chains listed next were all sequenced from one sample in a study of blood T cell repertoires in COVID-19. Libraries were prepared by immunoSEQ multiplex PCR; TCRdb keeps only in-frame clonotypes and omits some of them. The table lists over 200,000 clones, under 90% of them singletons. Sequencing used PBMCs or T cells enriched from blood (not recorded which). The receptors were gathered from a man between 18 and 29 years old who had recovered from COVID-19.

A single count supports this clone. The rearrangement joins TRBV27 to TRBJ2-3; maybe TRBD1 (6 bases). The CDR3 contains 13 residues. Trimming stripped 6 bases from V and 3 bases from J, with 10 bases between. Germline V CDR1 and CDR2: MNHEY, SMNVEV (reference sequence). This chain's CDR3 is CASRTGLTDTQYF. The CDR3 region has the DNA TGTGCCAGCAGAACAGGGTTAACAGATACGCAGTATTTT.

V is TRBV30 and J is TRBJ1-2; D is unresolved. V was clipped by 0 bases and J by 4 bases, with 12 bases between them. Germline loops: CDR1 GTSNPN, CDR2 SVGIG (reference sequence). There are 14 residues in the CDR3. The CDR3 DNA reads as TGTGCCTGGAGTGTTGGAGGGTTTACCTATGGCTACACCTTC. Protein: CAWSVGGFTYGYTF.

The chain couples TRBV7-6 to TRBJ2-1; 8 bases map to TRBD2. The CDR3 covers 19 residues. CDR1 is SGHVS and CDR2 is FNYEAQ in the germline V gene. Trimming took 5 bases from V and 2 from J; bases not matched to a gene: 17. In DNA form, the CDR3 reads TGTGCCAGCAGCCTCGGACTAGCTTCTTTGCCGGGCGCCTACAATGAGCAGTTCTTC. It encodes CASSLGLASLPGAYNEQFF.

V is TRBV13 and J is TRBJ1-3; D is perhaps TRBD1 (6 bases). CDR3 size: 15 residues. Trimming removed 6 bases at V and 4 bases at J, with 16 bases between. Germline V lookup: CDR1 PRHDT, CDR2 FYEKMQ (reference sequence). The CDR3 loop reads CASSFTGTWGNTIYF. Written as DNA, the CDR3 is TGTGCCAGCAGTTTCACAGGGACGTGGGGAAACACCATATATTTT.

V gene TRBV19 combines with J gene TRBJ2-1; D is perhaps TRBD2 (5 bases). Trimming cost V 4 bases and J 0 bases, with 7 bases left between them. The CDR3 loop spans 14 amino acids. The germline gives CDR1 LNHDA, CDR2 SQIVND (reference sequence). The CDR3 loop is CASSKAASYNEQFF. CDR3 bases: TGTGCCAGTAGTAAAGCGGCCTCCTACAATGAGCAGTTCTTC.

This chain uses TRBV5-1 with TRBJ1-2; maybe TRBD1 (5 bases). This CDR3 spans 13 amino acids. Trimming removed 4 bases from V and 4 bases from J, with 11 bases in between. Germline CDR1 is SGHRS and CDR2 is YFSETQ. The CDR3 sequence is CASSGGTSYGYTF. In nucleotides, the CDR3 is TGCGCCAGCAGCGGCGGGACTAGCTATGGCTACACCTTC.

The chain is built from TRBV13 and TRBJ1-1, with 7 bases identical to TRBD1. V gave up 5 bases and J gave up 1 base; unmatched junction bases: 4. Looked up from germline, CDR1 is PRHDT and CDR2 is FYEKMQ (reference sequence). The CDR3 covers 14 residues. The CDR3 bases are TGTGCCAGCAGCCCAGGGGGACGGAACACTGAAGCTTTCTTT. Amino acids: CASSPGGRNTEAFF.

The rearrangement joins TRBV11-3 to TRBJ1-2; the D gene is possibly TRBD1 (5 bases). Trimming removed 0 bases from V and 11 bases from J, with 10 bases in between. The CDR3 has 12 amino acids. Looked up from germline, CDR1 is SGHNT and CDR2 is YENEEA. The CDR3: CASSLDVQGYTF. The CDR3 coding sequence is TGTGCCAGCAGCTTAGATGTCCAGGGATACACCTTC. Complete variable domain (other parts from reference TRBV11-3 and TRBJ1-2): EAGVVQSPRYKIIEKKQPVAFWCNPISGHNTLYWYLQNLGQGPELLIRYENEEAVDDSQLPKDRFSAERLKGVDSTLKIQPAELGDSAVYLCASSLDVQGYTFGSGTRLTVV.

With regard to this clone: Germline and junction disagree at one end, which may indicate a read error. V and J are TRBV19 and TRBJ1-3, with D possibly TRBD1 on 6 matching bases. In germline, CDR1 is LNHDA, CDR2 SQIVND (reference sequence). The length of the CDR3 is 14 residues. DNA for the CDR3: TGTGCCAGTAGTATGCCCCAGGGGCGGAGGATAGATCCCTTT. Protein sequence: CASSMPQGRRIDPF.

The rearrangement links TRBV7-9 to TRBJ1-1, with D possibly matching TRBD1 (5 bases). V was clipped by 5 bases and J by 5 bases, with 6 bases between them. The CDR3 sequence is 11 residues long. Germline-derived CDR1 and CDR2 are SEHNR and FQNEAQ (reference sequence). CDR3 loop: CASSQGTEAFF. The CDR3 nucleotides read TGTGCCAGCAGCCAGGGAACTGAAGCTTTCTTT.

J is TRBJ2-1 and V is TRBV10-3, with D tentatively TRBD1 (5 bases). The V end lost 2 bases, the J end lost 7 bases, and 6 bases lay between the germline ends. Germline-derived CDR1 and CDR2 are ENHRY and SYGVKD. The CDR3 spans 12 residues. Written as DNA, the CDR3 is TGTGCCATCAGTGAGGGGGCTAATGAGCAGTTCTTC. Its translation: CAISEGANEQFF.

This sequence joins TRBV6-5 and TRBJ1-4; D might be TRBD1 (6 bases). The CDR3 covers 14 residues. Looked up from germline, CDR1 is MNHEY and CDR2 is SVGAGI. The V end lost 8 bases, the J end lost 8 bases, and 18 bases lay between the germline ends. CDR3 protein: CASGKTGVIEKLFF. As DNA, the CDR3 is TGTGCCAGCGGAAAGACAGGAGTGATCGAAAAACTGTTTTTT.

The chain is built from TRBV5-5 and TRBJ1-4; 12 bases fit TRBD1. The CDR3 contains 16 residues. V dropped 0 bases and J dropped 11; count of bases not matched to a gene: 8. Germline lookup yields CDR1 SGHKS and CDR2 YYEKEE (reference sequence). The DNA for the CDR3 is TGTGCCAGCAGCTTGGCCAAATGGGACAGGGGGCGTAAACTGTTTTTT. Translating gives CASSLAKWDRGRKLFF.

The chain couples TRBV2 to TRBJ2-5; possible D gene TRBD2, 7 bases. The CDR3 runs to 14 residues. CDR1 and CDR2 (germline): SNHLY, FYNNEI. The germline V and J ends were trimmed by 8 bases and 4 bases, with 17 bases remaining between them. The CDR3 loop reads CASAEGGRVETQYF. In DNA form, the CDR3 reads TGTGCCAGCGCCGAAGGGGGGAGGGTAGAGACCCAGTACTTC.

V usage is TRBV5-1 and J usage is TRBJ1-2; perhaps TRBD1 as D (6 bases). The CDR3 spans 19 residues. The V end was cut by 5 bases, the J end by 3 bases, with 29 bases between. Per germline, CDR1 SGHRS and CDR2 YFSETQ. This chain's CDR3 is CASRITGLMSTPGDYGYTF. CDR3 nucleotides: TGCGCCAGCAGGATTACAGGGCTGATGAGCACGCCAGGGGACTATGGCTACACCTTC.

The chain recombines TRBV12-3 or TRBV12-4 with TRBJ2-1; 7 positions match TRBD1. The trim removed 6 bases at V and 4 bases at J, leaving 3 bases unmatched. This CDR3 is 13 amino acids long. The CDR3 sequence: CASSLQGYNEQFF. CDR3 nucleotide sequence: TGTGCCAGCAGCTTACAGGGGTACAATGAGCAGTTCTTC.

The chain employs TRBV7-9 and TRBJ1-4; D gene uncertain. Trimming stripped 3 bases from V and 4 bases from J, with 6 bases between. The CDR3 is 13 residues long. CDR1 and CDR2 from the germline V gene are SEHNR and FQNEAQ (reference sequence). The CDR3 DNA sequence: TGTGCCAGCAGCTTCCCCCTTAATGAAAAACTGTTTTTT. Amino acids: CASSFPLNEKLFF.

The chain carries TRBV12-5 and TRBJ2-7, with TRBD2 as a possible D gene (5 bases). In germline, CDR1 is LGHNT, CDR2 FRNRAP. The CDR3 loop spans 12 amino acids. Trimming pared 5 bases from V and 4 bases from J, leaving 9 bases between. The CDR3 nucleotides are TGTGCTAGTGGTCTAGACTATTACGAGCAGTACTTC. The encoded protein is CASGLDYYEQYF.

V usage is TRBV19 and J usage is TRBJ1-2, with 8 bases fitting TRBD1. V shed 5 bases, J shed 8 bases, and the junction held 10 bases outside the gene matches. CDR1 is LNHDA, CDR2 SQIVND, per germline (reference sequence). This CDR3 spans 14 amino acids. CDR3 sequence: CASSSRQGIDGYTF. In DNA form, the CDR3 reads TGTGCCAGTAGTTCCCGACAGGGGATAGACGGCTACACCTTC.

The chain combines TRBV2 with TRBJ2-1; weak D call: TRBD2 (6 bases). CDR1 and CDR2 from the germline V gene are SNHLY and FYNNEI. V lost 6 bases to trimming and J lost 3 bases, with 21 bases between them. The CDR3 totals 17 residues. CDR3 amino acids: CASSRLAASEFYNEQFF. CDR3 sequence (DNA): TGTGCCAGCAGCCGGCTTGCGGCTAGCGAGTTCTACAATGAGCAGTTCTTC.

This clone was seen just once. The chain couples TRBV3-1 (or the pseudogene TRBV3-2) to TRBJ1-5, with TRBD1 as a possible D gene (6 bases). The CDR3 spans 16 residues. The V end lost 1 base, the J end lost 6 bases, and 16 bases lay between the germline ends. Germline V lookup: CDR1 LGHDT, CDR2 YNNKEL (reference sequence). The CDR3: CASSQAGVRGIQPQHF. The CDR3 DNA reads as TGTGCCAGCAGCCAAGCAGGGGTGAGGGGGATTCAGCCCCAGCATTTT.

On this clone: The same CDR3 arises from other DNA sequences in this sample as well. The chain is built from TRBV7-2 and TRBJ1-4; perhaps TRBD1 as D (6 bases). This CDR3 has 15 residues. Germline V gene sequence: CDR1 SGHTA, CDR2 FQGNSA. V shed 0 bases and J shed 7 bases, with 12 bases lying between them. The CDR3 sequence: CASSLAGAGVEKLFF. The CDR3 nucleotides read TGTGCCAGCAGCTTAGCCGGGGCAGGGGTTGAAAAACTGTTTTTT.

The J gene is TRBJ2-3, the V gene TRBV15, with TRBD2 as a possible D gene (6 bases). CDR1 and CDR2 (germline): LNHNV, YYDKDF (reference sequence). Between the trimmed V and J ends, which lost 0 bases and 6 bases, there was a span of 10 bases. The CDR3 is 14 amino acids. The CDR3 loop is CATSRDGGVDTQYF. The CDR3 DNA reads TGTGCCACCAGCAGAGATGGAGGGGTTGATACGCAGTATTTT.